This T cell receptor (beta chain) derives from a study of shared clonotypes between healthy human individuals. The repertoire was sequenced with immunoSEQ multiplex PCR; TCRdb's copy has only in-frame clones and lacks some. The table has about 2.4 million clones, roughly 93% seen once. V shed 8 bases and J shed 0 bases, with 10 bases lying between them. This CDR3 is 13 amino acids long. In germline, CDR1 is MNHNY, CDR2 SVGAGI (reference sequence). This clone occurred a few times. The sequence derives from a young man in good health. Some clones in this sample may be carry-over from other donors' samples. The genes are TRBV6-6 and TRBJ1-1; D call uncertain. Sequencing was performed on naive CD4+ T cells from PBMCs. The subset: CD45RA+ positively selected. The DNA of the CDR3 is TGTGCCAGCCGGACCTCAGTGAACACTGAAGCTTTCTTT. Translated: CASRTSVNTEAFF.